Below, one T cell receptor beta chain is given with its context. No antigen is known for it. The data belong to a study of cytomegalovirus exposure and HLA in healthy donors. Study-wide results and limits: Within the data, a cluster of highly shared sequence variants was likely a sequencing artifact. For presence/absence analyses, sequencing depth was assumed to be roughly uniform across donors.

Germline V lookup: CDR1 SGHTA, CDR2 FQGNSA. The V and J ends lost 1 base and 0 bases, in that order; junction bases with no gene match: 9. The CDR3 length is 18 residues. 13 Jbeta primers and 60 Vbeta primers were used for the PCR. The assay was immunoSEQ multiplex PCR, and TCRdb's table has in-frame clones only and misses some. This table has around 150,000 clones, around 80% appearing once. This TCR derives from a man aged 25-40 years in good health and CMV-seropositive. The chain is built from TRBV7-2 and TRBJ1-3; 7 bases line up with TRBD1. The sequencing input was PBMCs. In DNA, the CDR3 is TGTGCCAGCAGCTTAGATTTCGGCGGGACAGTCTCTGGAAACACCATATATTTT. Translation: CASSLDFGGTVSGNTIYF.